What follows describes a single T cell receptor (beta chain). Only one count was recorded for this clone. Which antigen it targets is not known. No base qualities exist here, and no much larger clone lies one base off it. TCR CDR3 regions were amplified from genomic DNA by multiplex PCR using the deep immunoSEQ assay. Extracted genomic DNA from each cell subset was distributed evenly across all wells of several immunoSEQ 96-well plates, and each plate was treated as a replicate. For sorted subsets, around 200 ng genomic DNA, equal to tens of thousands of T cell genomes, was loaded into each replicate PCR. The purified libraries were quantified using a Qubit 3.0 fluorometer, sized with a Bioanalyzer 2100, and then quantified again using the KAPA Library Quantification kit. Each immunoSEQ 96-well plate was sequenced on its own single-read 150-cycle Illumina NextSeq 550 flow cell. The original methods were these. The immunoSEQ output contained only junctional sequences without quality scores, so filtering could not match that applied to full-length reads. Sequences were annotated with PyIR, a Python wrapper for IgBLAST v1.9, using IMGT germline references to assign V/J genes and CDR3. Reads were filtered out if the reads had weak V/J assignments (E-value above 1e-6), no CDR3, stop codons, out-of-frame junctions, or ambiguous translated residues. V3J clonotypes were defined by identical inferred V gene, J gene, and CDR3 amino acid sequence. To compute the percentage overlap between repertoires, the number of shared unique clonotypes was divided by the size of the smaller repertoire. RTK rarefaction, the Chao1 estimator, and Recon v2.1 estimates of unobserved clonotypes were used to assess repertoire richness. For all TCRbeta clonotypes obtained by the gDNA method from a few donors, generation probabilities were computed with OLGA. Here the immuneACCESS table is served through TCRdb, limited to in-frame sequences with V and J called. Missing clones are a known gap in these copies; in checked studies unresolved V genes cover under half, and the rest lacks a known reason. That table is the source of V, J and clone size, and D and trimming were worked out from the DNA. Present in this sample are millions of clones, approximately 95% of which were seen just once. Roughly 1.1% of the sample is taken by the ten largest.

For the CD8 naive samples, CD45RO-negative cells were positively selected for CCR7, yielding a CD45RA+CCR7+ population from which TemRA cells were excluded. The donors were healthy, HIV-negative adults who had no recently reported acute infections or vaccinations. Only Caucasian adults living in Nashville, Tennessee, USA were represented among the donors. Blood was obtained by leukapheresis, after which PBMCs were separated by Ficoll-Histopaque density gradient centrifugation and cryopreserved in liquid nitrogen vapor phase. Analytical flow cytometry was used to check the purity and quantity of each magnetically sorted T cell population. From each sorted fraction, genomic DNA was isolated and quantified by UV absorbance on a Nanodrop 2000c. This record comes from a study of shared clonotypes between healthy human individuals (TCRdb year 2020). A note on the overall study: Two women and three men aged 18 to 49 years were included in the cohort. Per donor, three plates each were used for CD4 naive and CD4 memory, two for CD8 naive, and one for CD8 memory. To estimate repertoire size and how much clonotype sharing occurs between individuals, the study deeply sequenced the blood TCR repertoires of several healthy adults. To increase sequencing depth and limit assay-specific biases, TCR repertoire library preparation and sequencing were carried out by different laboratories using diverse techniques. Between about 0.9 and 9 billion PBMCs per donor were obtained by leukapheresis. Findings and caveats that apply to the study as a whole: Across a handful of donors, roughly 5.4% of naive CD4, more than 3% of naive CD8, under 2.5% of memory CD4, and roughly 0.41% of memory CD8 clonotypes were shared. Sampling was restricted to blood, and TCR repertoires in tissue are likely to differ from TCR repertoires in blood. Clonotypes shared by all four sorted-subset donors showed higher generation probabilities than non-shared clonotypes. Pairwise subsampling indicated that sequencing depth was expected to affect the degree of clonotype sharing among donors. Because the study included only a small number of donors, the genetic and exposure-history diversity represented was limited. Naive subsets generally had larger estimated clonotype richness than memory subsets. Incomplete sequencing was indicated by rarefaction of sorted-subset datasets, despite the large sequencing depth.

The sequencing input was naive CD8+ T cells sorted from blood. What this sample's cell subset or site label stands for: CD45RA+CCR7+. The sequence came from a man aged 18-30 years in good health.

Here is the DNA: TGTGCCAGTAGTATTTGGTCTAGCGGGGCCAATGAGCAGTTCTTC. Translated, it gives CASSIWSSGANEQFF. Recombination linked TRBV19 to TRBJ2-1, with 9 bases aligning to TRBD2. The V end gives up 3 bases and the J end 6 bases, leaving 6 bases in the junction not matched to a gene. The CDR3, cysteine through phenylalanine, is 15 amino acids long. Only CDR3 DNA remains: 45 bases, in frame from the first base. The germline V gene (reference sequence) sets CDR1 to LNHDA and CDR2 to SQIVND.